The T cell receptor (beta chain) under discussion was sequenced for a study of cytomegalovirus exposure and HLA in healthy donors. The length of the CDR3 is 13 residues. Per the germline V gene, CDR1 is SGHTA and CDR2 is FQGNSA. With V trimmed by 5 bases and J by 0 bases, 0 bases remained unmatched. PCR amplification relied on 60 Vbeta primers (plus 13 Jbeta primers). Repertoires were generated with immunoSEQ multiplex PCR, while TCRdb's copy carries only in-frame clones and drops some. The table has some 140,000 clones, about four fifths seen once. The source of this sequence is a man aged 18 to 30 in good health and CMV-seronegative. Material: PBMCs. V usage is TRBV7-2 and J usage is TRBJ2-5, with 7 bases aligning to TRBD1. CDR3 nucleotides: TGTGCCAGCAGCGGGACAGACCAAGAGACCCAGTACTTC. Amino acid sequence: CASSGTDQETQYF.